These T cell receptor beta chains were read from a single sample in a study of post-analysis software for immune sequencing data. TCRdb ran MiXCR on the PCR reads and lists one entry per CDR3 protein. The table has hundreds of thousands of distinct CDR3 sequences, approximately 57% seen once; the top ten hold under 6%. Sequences were obtained from blood. All receptors come from a girl aged 10-17 years with multiple sclerosis. Both conserved end residues are part of each CDR3. D genes are given only for firm matches. Clone size is stated in some rows and not others, as once, few, many or a class when expanded.

NA	TRBD1	TRBV2	TRBJ2-5	CAGGQGQETQYF	TGTGCCGGGGGACAGGGCCAAGAGACCCAGTACTTC
NA	TRBD2	TRBV5-1	TRBJ2-7	CASSSGLAGGNYEQYF	TGCGCCAGCAGCTCAGGACTAGCGGGGGGCAACTACGAGCAGTACTTC
NA	TRBD2	TRBV20-1	TRBJ2-3	CSARNPTSGSVDTQYF	TGCAGTGCTAGAAACCCGACTAGCGGGAGCGTAGATACGCAGTATTTT
NA	TRBD2	TRBV29-1	TRBJ2-3	CSVVRLADPRTDTQYF	TGCAGCGTTGTAAGACTAGCGGACCCGCGCACAGATACGCAGTATTTT
few	NA	TRBV20-1	TRBJ2-7	CSAVPWTTPTYEQYF	TGCAGTGCTGTACCTTGGACTACACCTACCTACGAGCAGTACTTC
NA	NA	TRBV29-1	TRBJ2-7	CSVEDRAEQYF	TGCAGCGTTGAAGATCGCGCCGAGCAGTACTTC
NA	NA	TRBV15	TRBJ2-1	CATSSRSSYNEQFF	TGTGCCACCAGCAGTCGGAGCTCCTACAATGAGCAGTTCTTC
NA	TRBD1	TRBV2	TRBJ1-4	CARNRGRNEKLFF	TGTGCCAGGAACAGGGGGCGGAATGAAAAACTGTTTTTT
NA	NA	TRBV20-1	TRBJ2-3	CSAAGRPSTDTQYF	TGCAGTGCTGCGGGACGCCCTAGCACAGATACGCAGTATTTT
NA	NA	TRBV10-2	TRBJ2-4	CASSEQGSNIQYF	TGCGCCAGCAGTGAACAGGGAAGTAACATTCAGTACTTC
few	NA	TRBV12-3/TRBV12-4	TRBJ2-7	CASGLPGPGGSYEQYF	TGTGCCAGCGGGTTACCGGGACCCGGCGGCTCCTACGAGCAGTACTTC
NA	TRBD2	TRBV10-3	TRBJ2-5	CAISPSGSRVETQYF	TGTGCCATCAGTCCGAGCGGGAGTAGGGTAGAGACCCAGTACTTC
NA	NA	TRBV3-1	TRBJ2-1	CASSQGRGSYNEQFF	TGTGCCAGCAGCCAAGGAAGGGGGTCTTATAATGAGCAGTTCTTC
NA	NA	TRBV6-5	TRBJ1-6	CASSQPRDPNNSPLHF	TGTGCCAGCAGTCAACCCCGGGACCCGAATAATTCACCCCTCCACTTT
NA	NA	TRBV12-3/TRBV12-4	TRBJ2-3	CASSLDVRLDTQYF	TGTGCCAGCAGTTTGGACGTCCGTCTGGATACGCAGTATTTT
NA	NA	TRBV20-1	TRBJ1-2	CSASPVGAANYGYTF	TGCAGTGCTAGCCCCGTCGGGGCAGCTAACTATGGCTACACCTTC
few	NA	TRBV18	TRBJ1-6	CASSPARGEPSPLHF	TGTGCCAGCTCACCCGCGCGGGGGGAGCCTTCACCCCTCCACTTT
NA	NA	TRBV6-5	TRBJ2-5	CASSTSMSAQETQYF	NA
NA	NA	TRBV5-5	TRBJ2-1	CASSFLRNEQFF	TGTGCCAGCAGCTTTCTCCGCAATGAGCAGTTCTTC
NA	NA	TRBV5-6	TRBJ2-5	CASSPLRLSSQYF	TGTGCCAGCAGCCCACTTCGGCTGTCTAGCCAGTACTTC
few	NA	TRBV5-1	TRBJ1-2	CASSGLSGQDYGYTF	TGCGCCAGCAGCGGCCTTTCAGGGCAGGACTATGGCTACACCTTC
NA	NA	TRBV12-3/TRBV12-4	TRBJ2-3	CASSIGGAAKVYTDTQYF	TGTGCCAGCAGTATAGGGGGGGCAGCCAAAGTCTACACAGATACGCAGTATTTT
NA	TRBD1	TRBV10-3	TRBJ2-6	CAISESGQGPERRGALVRTF	TGTGCCATCAGTGAGTCGGGACAGGGTCCAGAGCGTCGAGGGGCCCTCGTCCGGACTTTC
once	NA	TRBV5-1	TRBJ2-7	CASSHGGTPYEQYF	TGCGCCAGCAGCCACGGAGGGACCCCCTACGAGCAGTACTTC
NA	NA	TRBV27	TRBJ2-2	CASTGLNTGELVF	TGTGCCAGCACGGGACTCAACACCGGGGAGCTGGTTTTT
NA	NA	TRBV29-1	TRBJ2-7	CSVEGRGDYEQYF	TGCAGCGTTGAAGGCAGGGGGGATTACGAGCAGTACTTC
NA	NA	TRBV12-3/TRBV12-4	TRBJ2-6	CASGETSGANVLTF	TGTGCCAGCGGGGAGACGTCTGGGGCCAACGTCCTGACTTTC
NA	TRBD1	TRBV6-6	TRBJ2-5	CASSYSIGQETQETQYF	TGTGCCAGCAGTTACTCCATCGGACAGGAGACCCAAGAGACCCAGTACTTC
NA	NA	TRBV20-1	TRBJ1-2	CSANGNRVEAGYTF	TGCAGTGCTAACGGGAACAGGGTGGAGGCCGGCTACACCTTC
few	TRBD2	TRBV20-1	TRBJ2-7	CSASSGRTTYEQYF	TGCAGTGCTTCTAGCGGGAGGACGACCTACGAGCAGTACTTC
NA	NA	TRBV10-3	TRBJ2-7	CAISGGLQGSEQYF	TGTGCCATCAGTGGGGGACTCCAGGGGAGCGAGCAGTACTTC
few	TRBD1	TRBV27	TRBJ1-5	CASSLTGQGRNQPQHF	TGTGCCAGCAGTTTAACGGGACAGGGGAGGAATCAGCCCCAGCATTTT
NA	TRBD2	TRBV12-3/TRBV12-4	TRBJ2-7	CASSWEGYSYEQYF	TGTGCCAGCAGTTGGGAGGGATACTCCTACGAGCAGTACTTC
few	NA	TRBV5-1	TRBJ2-1	CASSLADGETQFF	TGCGCCAGCAGCTTGGCCGACGGGGAGACCCAGTTCTTC
NA	NA	TRBV27	TRBJ1-1	CASSPGVEAEAFF	TGTGCCAGCAGTCCCGGGGTCGAGGCTGAAGCTTTCTTT
NA	NA	TRBV6-6	TRBJ2-7	CASTETTSRYEQYF	TGTGCCAGCACCGAAACGACTAGTCGCTACGAGCAGTACTTC
NA	NA	TRBV20-1	TRBJ1-1	CSARMNTEAFF	TGCAGTGCTAGAATGAACACTGAAGCTTTCTTT
NA	TRBD1	TRBV20-1	TRBJ2-7	CSARGLGTGDYEQYF	TGCAGTGCTAGAGGTCTTGGGACAGGGGACTACGAGCAGTACTTC
few	NA	TRBV20-1	TRBJ1-2	CSARDNGEVGGNYGYTF	TGCAGTGCTAGAGATAATGGGGAGGTAGGAGGGAACTATGGCTACACCTTC
NA	NA	TRBV5-6	TRBJ2-5	CASSWRGGLQETQYF	TGTGCCAGCAGCTGGAGGGGGGGCCTCCAAGAGACCCAGTACTTC
NA	NA	TRBV12-5	TRBJ2-1	CASGPRDNNNEQFF	TGTGCTAGTGGTCCGAGGGACAATAACAATGAGCAGTTCTTC
NA	NA	TRBV5-1	TRBJ2-1	CASSPGIVESLVQNEQFF	TGCGCCAGCAGCCCGGGAATCGTCGAATCCCTTGTCCAAAATGAGCAGTTCTTC
NA	TRBD1	TRBV3-1	TRBJ2-3	CASSQPGQLTQYF	TGTGCCAGCAGCCAACCGGGACAGTTAACGCAGTATTTT
NA	TRBD2	TRBV7-9	TRBJ2-1	CASSRRGGPYNEQFF	TGTGCCAGCAGCAGGCGGGGGGGCCCCTACAATGAGCAGTTCTTC
NA	TRBD2	TRBV29-1	TRBJ2-1	CSGGLVLVHEQFF	TGCAGCGGGGGACTAGTTCTCGTTCATGAGCAGTTCTTC
few	TRBD2	TRBV3-1	TRBJ2-4	CASSLQKRGDNIQYF	TGTGCCAGCAGCCTACAGAAACGGGGGGACAACATTCAGTACTTC
once	NA	TRBV9	TRBJ1-2	CASSADSDGYTF	TGTGCCAGCAGCGCCGACTCCGATGGCTACACCTTC
NA	NA	TRBV20-1	TRBJ2-3	CSAGGTDGADTQYF	TGCAGTGCTGGGGGGACGGACGGGGCAGATACGCAGTATTTT
few	TRBD1	TRBV20-1	TRBJ1-2	CSALRDRESRGYTF	TGCAGTGCTCTCCGGGACAGGGAATCAAGGGGCTACACCTTC
NA	TRBD1	TRBV28	TRBJ2-4	CASSLKGARLTKNIQYF	TGTGCCAGCAGTTTGAAGGGGGCGAGGTTGACCAAAAACATTCAGTACTTC
NA	NA	TRBV7-2	TRBJ1-1	CASSPRWGGNTEAFF	TGTGCCAGCAGTCCAAGATGGGGGGGGAACACTGAAGCTTTCTTT